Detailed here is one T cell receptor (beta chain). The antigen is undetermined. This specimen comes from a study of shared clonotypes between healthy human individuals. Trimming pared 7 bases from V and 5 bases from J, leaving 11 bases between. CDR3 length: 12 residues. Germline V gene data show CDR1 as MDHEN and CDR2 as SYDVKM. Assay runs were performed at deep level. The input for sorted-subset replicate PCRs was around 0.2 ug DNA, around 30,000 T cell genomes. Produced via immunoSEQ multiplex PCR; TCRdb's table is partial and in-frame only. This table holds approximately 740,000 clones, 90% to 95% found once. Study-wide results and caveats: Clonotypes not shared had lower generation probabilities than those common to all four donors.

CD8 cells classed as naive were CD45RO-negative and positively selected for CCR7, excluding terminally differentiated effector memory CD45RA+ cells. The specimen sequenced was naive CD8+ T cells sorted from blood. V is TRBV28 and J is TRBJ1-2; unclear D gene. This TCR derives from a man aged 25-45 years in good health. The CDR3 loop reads CASTPGEYGYTF. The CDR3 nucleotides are TGTGCCAGCACCCCCGGCGAGTATGGCTACACCTTC.